Below are 22 T cell receptor beta chains sequenced from a single sample in a study of Ad26.COV2.S vaccination and SARS-CoV-2 variants. Clones were read by immunoSEQ multiplex PCR, and TCRdb kept only the in-frame ones, dropping some. Of more than 120,000 clones listed, roughly 89% are singletons. Material: peripheral blood, obtained after recovery from COVID-19. These receptors were collected from a human donor who had recovered from COVID-19.

V gene TRBV6-4 combines with J gene TRBJ2-7, with TRBD1 identical over 10 bases. The CDR3 extends over 16 amino acids. Germline CDR1 reads MRHNA; CDR2 reads SNTAGT. Trimming at V came to 5 bases and at J to 5 bases, leaving 12 bases not matched to a gene. This CDR3 is CASSREPGTGAHEQYF. DNA of the CDR3: TGTGCCAGCAGTAGGGAACCCGGGACAGGGGCCCACGAGCAGTACTTC.

CDR3 bases: TGTGCCAGCAGCCGGACCTACACCATATATTTT. It encodes CASSRTYTIYF. The chain is built from TRBV28 and TRBJ1-3; D gene uncertain. The CDR3 consists of 11 residues. Germline CDR1 reads MDHEN; CDR2 reads SYDVKM. V lost 6 bases and J 8 bases, leaving 8 bases between the germline ends.

The rearrangement uses TRBV12-3 or TRBV12-4 and TRBJ2-5, with D perhaps being TRBD1 or TRBD2 (6 bases each). This CDR3 is 12 amino acids long. V lost 5 bases to trimming and J lost 5 bases, with 9 bases between them. The CDR3 coding sequence is TGTGCCAGCAGTCGGGGGCGGGAGACCCAGTACTTC. Its protein is CASSRGRETQYF.

This clone was counted between two and nine times. The chain is built from TRBV19 and TRBJ1-6; possibly TRBD1 for D (5 bases). Deletions cut 5 bases from V and 11 bases from J, with 16 bases between. CDR3 length: 14 amino acids. Germline lookup yields CDR1 LNHDA and CDR2 SQIVND (reference sequence). The CDR3 region is CASSFRDRPAPLHF. The CDR3 DNA sequence: TGTGCCAGTAGTTTCCGGGACCGGCCGGCACCCCTCCACTTT.

V usage is TRBV30 and J usage is TRBJ1-2; D is unresolved. V gave up 1 base and J gave up 1 base, with 4 bases separating them. This CDR3 has 12 amino acids. Per germline, CDR1 GTSNPN and CDR2 SVGIG (reference sequence). The CDR3 protein is CAWSASNYGYTF. The CDR3 DNA reads as TGTGCCTGGAGTGCCAGTAACTATGGCTACACCTTC.

This chain connects TRBV5-1 to TRBJ2-2; 7 bases agree with TRBD1. J was trimmed by 3 bases and V by 6 bases; bases with no gene match: 11. Looked up from germline, CDR1 is SGHRS and CDR2 is YFSETQ. The CDR3 runs 16 residues. The CDR3 is CASTPRQGGDTGELFF. The CDR3 region has the DNA TGCGCCAGCACGCCTAGACAGGGTGGAGACACCGGGGAGCTGTTTTTT.

In its sample, this clone was seen a few times. The CDR3 loop is CASSEQATNEKLFF. CDR3 DNA sequence: TGTGCCAGCAGTGAACAGGCAACTAATGAAAAACTGTTTTTT. The rearrangement links TRBV6-9 to TRBJ1-4, with D maybe TRBD1 (5 bases). This CDR3 has 14 residues. CDR1 is MNHGY, CDR2 SVAAGI, per germline. Trimming stripped 5 bases from V and 0 bases from J, with 7 bases between.

The gene calls are TRBV12-3 or TRBV12-4 and TRBJ2-7, with TRBD2 matching 7 bases. This CDR3 comprises 13 residues. The trim removed 7 bases at V and 4 bases at J, leaving 7 bases unmatched. The CDR3 loop is CASMSSGLYEQYF. In DNA, the CDR3 is TGTGCCAGCATGTCTAGCGGCCTATACGAGCAGTACTTC.

In its sample, this clone was seen once. The gene calls are TRBV19 and TRBJ2-1; 8 bases are a match to TRBD2. This CDR3 has 14 residues. Germline V gives CDR1 LNHDA, CDR2 SQIVND (reference sequence). V dropped 3 bases and J dropped 4; count of bases not matched to a gene: 2. The CDR3 DNA reads TGTGCCAGTAGTATGGCGGGGGGTTACAATGAGCAGTTCTTC. As protein: CASSMAGGYNEQFF.

V is TRBV6-1 and J is TRBJ2-7; no clear D. The CDR3 runs 12 residues. Germline CDR1 reads MNHNS; CDR2 reads SASEGT. The V end was cut by 1 base, the J end by 5 bases, with 6 bases between. CDR3 nucleotide sequence: TGTGCCAGCAGTGAAGAATATAACGAGCAGTACTTC. It translates to CASSEEYNEQYF.

This chain uses TRBV7-6 with TRBJ1-3; D is unclear. From germline, CDR1 is SGHVS and CDR2 FNYEAQ. V dropped 2 bases and J dropped 2 bases, with 10 bases sitting between them. The CDR3 is 15 residues long. CDR3 sequence reads: CASSLSRAPGNTIYF. The CDR3 nucleotides read TGTGCCAGCAGCTTATCAAGGGCCCCTGGAAACACCATATATTTT.

This chain joins TRBV7-2 and TRBJ2-3; 9 bases agree with TRBD2. The V gene end was trimmed by 1 base and the J gene end by 2 bases; junction bases not matched to a gene: 4. The CDR3 loop spans 16 amino acids. CDR1 and CDR2 from the germline V gene are SGHTA and FQGNSA. CDR3 in amino acids: CASSLDTSGYTDTQYF. The CDR3 DNA is TGTGCCAGCAGCTTAGATACTAGCGGGTACACAGATACGCAGTATTTT.

J is TRBJ2-1 and V is TRBV5-1, with TRBD1 as a possible D gene (5 bases). The V end was cut by 0 bases, the J end by 4 bases, with 8 bases between. The CDR3 loop spans 14 amino acids. The V gene's germline CDR1 is SGHRS and CDR2 YFSETQ. The DNA of the CDR3 is TGCGCCAGCAGCTTGGTACAGGATTACAATGAGCAGTTCTTC. Residues: CASSLVQDYNEQFF.

The chain is built from TRBV11-3 and TRBJ2-1, with D unresolved. Germline CDR1 is SGHNT and CDR2 is YENEEA. V dropped 4 bases and J dropped 5 bases, with 9 bases sitting between them. CDR3 length: 13 amino acids. For the CDR3, the DNA is TGTGCCAGCAGCTCCTGGGCCGACAATGAGCAGTTCTTC. As protein: CASSSWADNEQFF.

The chain is built from TRBV6-1 and TRBJ1-6, with 7 bases that match TRBD1. Germline V CDR1 and CDR2: MNHNS, SASEGT. J gave up 7 bases and V 2 bases, and 5 bases lay outside the gene matches. The CDR3 has 15 residues. In nucleotides, the CDR3 is TGTGCCAGCAGTGAAACCCCGGGACAGAATTCACCCCTCCACTTT. It translates to CASSETPGQNSPLHF.

This clone was detected many times. The J gene is TRBJ2-1, the V gene TRBV6-2 or TRBV6-3; D is uncertain. Germline V gives CDR1 MNHEY, CDR2 SVGEGT. This CDR3 contains 12 residues. V was cut by 6 bases and J by 4 bases, with 7 bases left in between. The CDR3 loop reads CASSSPYNEQFF. The DNA of the CDR3 is TGTGCCAGCAGCTCACCATACAATGAGCAGTTCTTC.

This clone was observed a handful of times. The chain uses TRBV27 and TRBJ1-2; 9 nucleotides line up with TRBD1. CDR3 length equals 16 residues. Germline V lookup: CDR1 MNHEY, CDR2 SMNVEV (reference sequence). V gave up 4 bases and J gave up 2 bases; unmatched junction bases: 8. The CDR3 spells CASSSTTGGLNYGYTF. The CDR3 DNA is TGTGCCAGCAGTTCAACCACAGGGGGCCTCAACTATGGCTACACCTTC.

The chain recombines TRBV6-2 or TRBV6-3 with TRBJ2-5, with D perhaps matching TRBD2 (6 bases). The CDR3 is 15 amino acids. Germline assignment: CDR1 MNHEY and CDR2 SVGEGT. Trimming pared 4 bases from V and 1 base from J, leaving 13 bases between. CDR3 bases: TGTGCCAGCAGTTTTTTGGGGGGACCCCAAGAGACCCAGTACTTC. It is translated as CASSFLGGPQETQYF.

This clone was recorded only once. This chain uses TRBV2 with TRBJ1-6; maybe TRBD1 (6 bases). The CDR3 length is 15 residues. Trimming cost V 7 bases and J 1 base, with 11 bases left between them. Germline V gene sequence: CDR1 SNHLY, CDR2 FYNNEI. The CDR3 DNA follows: TGTGCCAGCAACCAACAGGGTTCCTATAATTCACCCCTCCACTTT. Translating gives CASNQQGSYNSPLHF.

Turning to this clone: Within the sample, other DNA sequences also encode this same CDR3. This sequence joins TRBV7-2 and TRBJ2-5; D gene ambiguous. The CDR3 is 13 residues long. Per the germline V gene, CDR1 is SGHTA and CDR2 is FQGNSA. The V and J ends lost 5 bases and 0 bases respectively, with 7 bases between them. CDR3 DNA sequence: TGTGCCAGCAGCCCGAGCTACCAAGAGACCCAGTACTTC. This translates into CASSPSYQETQYF.

This clone appeared a few times. The chain recombines TRBV27 with TRBJ1-5, with D hard to call. The CDR3 consists of 14 residues. Germline-derived CDR1 and CDR2 are MNHEY and SMNVEV (reference sequence). The V end lost 4 bases, the J end lost 2 bases, and 9 bases lay between the germline ends. DNA of the CDR3: TGTGCCAGCAGTTCGACAAGGGGCAATCAGCCCCAGCATTTT. This gives the protein CASSSTRGNQPQHF.

This rearrangement joins TRBV12-3 or TRBV12-4 to TRBJ1-6; TRBD1 is a possible D gene (5 bases). The CDR3 sequence is 13 residues long. Trimming took 8 bases from V and 6 from J, leaving 11 bases between them. The CDR3 DNA sequence: TGTGCCAGCTCCGACAGTTCTAATTCACCCCTCCACTTT. It specifies CASSDSSNSPLHF.